This record looks at one T cell receptor (beta chain) sequence and its context. Only a few counts were recorded for this clone. What antigen it recognizes has not been identified. Per-base qualities were not stored, and no clone one base away is much larger. The germline V gene encodes CDR1 SGHRS and CDR2 YFSETQ. Compared with germline, V lacks 3 bases and J lacks 7 bases; bases without a gene match: 6. Taken from cysteine to phenylalanine, the CDR3 has 15 residues. The only DNA kept is the CDR3, 45 bases in frame from the first base. The cohort was made up of 650 to 700 healthy bone marrow donors. Cohort members were all nominally healthy when sampled, although unrecorded immune exposures were likely present. The donor tested CMV seronegative, placing the donor among the 300 to 450 seronegative members of the cohort. A peripheral blood sample was provided by each donor, and peripheral blood mononuclear cells were used for TCR beta sequencing. Genomic DNA extraction from the blood cell samples was performed with the Qiagen DNeasy Blood Extraction Kit.

The receptor library was made with the immunoSEQ multiplex PCR assay. The multiplex PCR relied on a mix of 60 forward primers for TCR Vbeta segments and 13 reverse primers for TCR Jbeta segments. The CDR3 region of rearranged TCR beta genes was amplified from genomic DNA with a multiplex PCR assay. On the Illumina HiSeq System, the amplified TCR beta libraries were sequenced as 87-base-pair reads. Under the source paper's analysis protocol: A later analysis counted about 76 million unique TCR beta chains across the 650 to 800 repertoires, and some 11 million of these chains were shared by at least two donors. A nearest-neighbor algorithm error-corrected the raw reads and collapsed the reads into unique sequences, merging closely related sequences to remove PCR and sequencing errors. To assign V, D and J gene segments, CDR3 sequences were aligned to IMGT reference sequences. Each retained sequence needed at least a six-nucleotide match to both a V gene segment and a J gene segment. A rearrangement was called productive if the CDR3 had no stop codons and remained in frame with V and J, and every other rearrangement was called non-productive. Following IMGT convention, CDR3 was defined as the stretch from the second conserved V-encoded cysteine to the conserved J-encoded phenylalanine. Sequences without an unambiguous match to a single V gene segment were excluded from the earlier analysis of almost 600 of the donors. In an earlier analysis of a few hundred of the donors, a V segment was called functional when productive rearrangements were above 56.7%, and segregating when the standard deviation between donors exceeded 5%. To diagnose cytomegalovirus status from the catalog of TCR beta chain sequences, a statistical classification framework was built. In a later analysis, V and J genes were assigned by comparing TCR nucleotide sequences against IMGT/GENE-DB human TR gene sequences. Using the TCRdist pipeline, a later analysis assigned CDR3 sequences along with most-parsimonious VDJ recombination scenarios. In a later analysis, each TCR beta chain was defined by its CDR3 amino acid sequence together with its V-gene family, and reads lacking a unique V-gene family were excluded. A later analysis removed over 500 highly shared, low-generation-probability nucleotide sequences to deal with suspected cross-contamination and a sequencing artifact. For each public chain, a later analysis derived a clonal expansion index from normalized ranks of inferred template counts within each repertoire. A later analysis computed generation probabilities with a VDJ recombination model fitted to out-of-frame rearrangements, and checked the results against IGoR. In a later analysis, TCR-TCR, TCR-HLA and TCR-CMV co-occurrence was scored with hypergeometric tests, and a repertoire-size bias correction was applied to TCR pairs. A later analysis estimated false discovery rates by permuting HLA or CMV assignments 20 times. In a later analysis, co-occurring TCRs were grouped with DBSCAN, and TCRdist sequence similarity was added when clustering was performed within HLA-allele-positive subsets. Repertoires with fewer than 30,000 or more than 120,000 public chains, plus five repertoires with anomalous nucleotide sharing, were excluded from co-occurrence clustering. Drawn from immuneACCESS, this table holds only the in-frame rearrangements with V and J called that TCRdb kept. Clones are partly lost; checked studies trace under half to an unresolved V gene and leave the rest unexplained. V and J calls plus clone size are reproduced from that table; the DNA served to infer D and trimming. The sample includes 170,000 or so clones, with around 77% observed a single time. The ten biggest clones cover 2% to 2.5% of the sample.

This record belongs to a study of cytomegalovirus exposure and HLA in healthy donors (dated by TCRdb to about 2017). Turning to the overall study: According to an earlier analysis of a few hundred of the donors, about 170 million T cells yielded 95 million to 140 million unique TCR beta sequences and about 300 Gb of sequence data. The T cell repertoires of some 670 subjects were profiled by immunosequencing and related to cytomegalovirus serostatus. The genetic ancestry cluster associated with self-reported Caucasian donors included 80% to 90% of the roughly 410 genotyped donors. An earlier analysis of fewer than 700 of the donors applied high-throughput TCR beta sequencing to assess whether each TCR beta V gene segment acted as functional or pseudogenic. Rather than using new phenotypic data, the later analysis identified candidate immune exposures from TCR beta sequences and from how often those sequences occurred across donors. Among roughly 400 genotyped donors of the cohort, an average of around 240,000 unique TCR beta nucleotide sequences was sequenced per donor, of which about 18% were non-productive. Every discovery cohort repertoire had been produced on one sequencing platform. Class I and class II HLA loci were covered by the typing at four-digit resolution. A later analysis re-examined previously published TCR beta repertoires from more than 650 donors and added high-resolution HLA genotyping to investigate patterns of TCR occurrence. Donor age, sex, ethnicity and CMV serostatus were compiled alongside the repertoire data. In a later genetic analysis, genome-wide SNP genotypes for about 55% of the roughly 670 donors were used, and that subset was treated as a discovery cohort. High-throughput TCR immunosequencing, statistical association of individual TCRs with disease status, and machine learning were combined to predict cytomegalovirus infection status. Besides the first cohort of under 700 subjects, a separate validation cohort made up of 95 to 150 different subjects was used. The number of donors typed differed by locus, with roughly 620-640 for A, B, C, DRB1 and DQB1, roughly 520 for DQA1, 600 to 610 for DPA1, and 450 to 480 for DPB1. An early release that covered about 640 HLA-typed donors contained approximately 300 gigabases of sequencing data and tens of millions of unique TCR sequences. The study was designed to test whether signatures of past pathogen exposure could be identified by cataloging public T cell receptors. A handful of DR-DQ haplotypes were handled as single units for association and clustering because linkage in the cohort was strong. Results the study describes overall, beyond this receptor: HLA typing was unavailable for some donors at each locus, so association tests used only the typed subset. Because counts were too low, about 17 rarely observed V segments, including chromosome 9 orphons, were excluded from the earlier analysis of 587 of the donors. A later analysis reported that several top co-occurrence clusters appeared linked to parvovirus B19, influenza, CMV and Epstein-Barr virus. Broadly in line with IMGT annotations, most TCR beta V segments showed up in productive rearrangements about 87% or about 30% of the time in an earlier analysis of several hundred of the donors. In both the original and validation cohorts, the classifier was reported to diagnose cytomegalovirus status with high specificity and sensitivity. Strong co-occurrence of HLA alleles, especially DR and DQ, made assigning TCR associations to individual alleles difficult. A cluster of highly shared sequence variants was judged likely to represent a technical artifact of the sequencing pipeline. The presence/absence analyses assumed that sequencing depth was roughly uniform across donors, and that assumption may not be true. A later genetic analysis associated a missense DCLRE1C variant with V-gene and J-gene trimming of TCR beta chains, and an independent cohort replicated the association. According to the authors, the approach could potentially be generalized to other disease states and immunological phenotypes. This cohort had only TCR beta chains sequenced, and the lack of alpha or paired-chain data limited which features could be detected. A later analysis found that most CMV-associated TCR beta chains appeared HLA-restricted, with HLA associations seemingly driven largely by CMV exposure. In vitro tests confirmed that a few of the cytomegalovirus-associated TCR beta chains recognize cytomegalovirus antigens. A later genetic analysis reported fewer N-insertions in productive TCRs among donors in an Asian-associated ancestry cluster than the 666-donor mean. Some IMGT-functional V segments, including TRBV6-2 and TRBV6-3, could not be distinguished by the 87-base-pair reads and were therefore excluded. CMV serostatus was the only immune exposure information available for the cohort. According to a later analysis, TCR association rates differed among HLA loci, with DRB1 alleles showing the most associated TCRs and HLA-C alleles showing the fewest. A later analysis associated 15,000 to 20,000 TCR beta sequences with specific HLA alleles at a false discovery rate of 0.05. Correlated functional status among segregating V segments might be attributable to linkage disequilibrium, but an unknown experimental factor could not be ruled out. Most TCR sequences were seen in very few donors, while some public TCRs were found in many individuals. A further reported finding was that TCR beta sequences accurately predicted the HLA-A and HLA-B alleles for most subjects in the first cohort. In the study, some 180 TCR beta chains were listed as associated with cytomegalovirus. Compared with equally common non-associated chains, HLA-associated TCR beta chains in a later analysis were more clonally expanded and had lower generation probabilities.

The rearranged chain carries TRBV5-1 and TRBJ1-6; 8 middle bases align to TRBD1. The sequenced sample was PBMCs. This receptor was taken from a man aged 55 to 70 in good health and CMV-seronegative. The DNA sequence reads TGCGCCAGCAGCTACCCCGACAGGGGAAATTCACCCCTCCACTTT. Protein translation: CASSYPDRGNSPLHF. The entire variable domain, with the stretches around the CDR3 drawn from the reference TRBV5-1 and TRBJ1-6 proteins, is KAGVTQTPRYLIKTRGQQVTLSCSPISGHRSVSWYQQTPGQGLQFLFEYFSETQRNKGNFPGRFSGRQFSNSRSEMNVSTLELGDSALYLCASSYPDRGNSPLHFGNGTRLTVT.